This TCR beta chain was sequenced in a study of CD8+ T cells in alopecia areata. Germline V gives CDR1 MGHRA, CDR2 YSYEKL. There are 13 residues in the CDR3. V shed 4 bases and J shed 1 base, with 7 bases lying between them. Sequencing used cDNA as its template, made by extracting RNA and reverse transcribing it. Only in-frame clones appear in the TCRdb table, and some are missing; sequencing was by immunoSEQ multiplex PCR. This sample has around 190,000 clones, with around 50% found just once. This clone was observed a handful of times. Its antigen is unknown. General observations from the study: TCR sharing across patients was less clear than in mice, possibly HLA-related. Sequenced scalp T cells also include alphabeta T cells resident in normal skin.

The sequence was obtained from a human donor in good health. V is TRBV4-1 and J is TRBJ1-1; no clear D gene. The sequencing sample was made of CD8+ T cells sorted from blood. The CDR3 DNA follows: TGCGCCAGCAGCCTCGGTCCGAACACTGAAGCTTTCTTT. Its translation is CASSLGPNTEAFF.